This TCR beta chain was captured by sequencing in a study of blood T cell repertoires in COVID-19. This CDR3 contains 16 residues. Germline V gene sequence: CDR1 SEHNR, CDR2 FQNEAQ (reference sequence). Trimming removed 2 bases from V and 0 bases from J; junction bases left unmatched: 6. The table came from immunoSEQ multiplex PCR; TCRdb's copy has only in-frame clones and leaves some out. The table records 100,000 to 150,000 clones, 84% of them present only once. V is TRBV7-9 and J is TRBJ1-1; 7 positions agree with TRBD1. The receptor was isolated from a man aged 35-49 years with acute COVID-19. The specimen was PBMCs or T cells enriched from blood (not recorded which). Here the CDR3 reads CASSLMTGTLNTEAFF. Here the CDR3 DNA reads TGTGCCAGCAGCTTAATGACAGGGACTTTGAACACTGAAGCTTTCTTT.